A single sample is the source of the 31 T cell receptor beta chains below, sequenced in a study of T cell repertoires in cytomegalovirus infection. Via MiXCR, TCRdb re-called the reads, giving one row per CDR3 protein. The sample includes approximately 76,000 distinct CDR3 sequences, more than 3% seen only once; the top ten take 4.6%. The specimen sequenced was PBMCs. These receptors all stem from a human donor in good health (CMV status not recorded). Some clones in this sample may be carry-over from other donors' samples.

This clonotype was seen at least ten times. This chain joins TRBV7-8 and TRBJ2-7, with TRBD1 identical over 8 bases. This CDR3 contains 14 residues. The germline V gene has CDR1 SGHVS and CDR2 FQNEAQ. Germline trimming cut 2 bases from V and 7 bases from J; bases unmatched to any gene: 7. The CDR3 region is CASSLNGQGGEQYF. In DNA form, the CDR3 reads TGTGCCAGCAGCTTAAACGGACAGGGTGGAGAGCAGTACTTC.

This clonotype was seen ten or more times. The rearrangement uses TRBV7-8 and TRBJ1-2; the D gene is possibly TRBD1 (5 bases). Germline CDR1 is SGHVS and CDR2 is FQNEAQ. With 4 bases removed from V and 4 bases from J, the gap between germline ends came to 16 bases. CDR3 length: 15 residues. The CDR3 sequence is CASSSTAGSSYGYTF. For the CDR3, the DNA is TGTGCCAGCAGCTCCACGGCAGGGTCTAGCTATGGCTACACCTTC.

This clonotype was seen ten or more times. For the CDR3, the DNA is TGCGCCAGCAGCCACGTCGGGGTCGGGACAGGGGAAAGCTACACCTTC. This translates into CASSHVGVGTGESYTF. This chain connects TRBV4-3 to TRBJ1-2; TRBD1 aligns across 10 bases. With 3 bases clipped from V and 9 bases from J, the junction kept 13 bases outside the gene matches. The CDR3 contains 16 residues. Germline V lookup: CDR1 LGHNA, CDR2 YSLEER.

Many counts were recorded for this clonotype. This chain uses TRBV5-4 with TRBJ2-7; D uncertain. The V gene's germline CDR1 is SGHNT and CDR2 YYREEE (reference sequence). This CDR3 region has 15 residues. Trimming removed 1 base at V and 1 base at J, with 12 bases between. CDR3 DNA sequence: TGTGCCAGCAGCTTGTCCGGCAGGTTATCCTACGAGCAGTACTTC. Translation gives CASSLSGRLSYEQYF.

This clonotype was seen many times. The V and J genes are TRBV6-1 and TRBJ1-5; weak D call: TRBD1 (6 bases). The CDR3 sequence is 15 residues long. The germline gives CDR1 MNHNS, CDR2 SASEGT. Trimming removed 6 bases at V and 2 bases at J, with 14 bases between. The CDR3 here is CASSKQGRGNQPQHF. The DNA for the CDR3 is TGTGCCAGCAGCAAACAGGGTAGAGGCAATCAGCCCCAGCATTTT.

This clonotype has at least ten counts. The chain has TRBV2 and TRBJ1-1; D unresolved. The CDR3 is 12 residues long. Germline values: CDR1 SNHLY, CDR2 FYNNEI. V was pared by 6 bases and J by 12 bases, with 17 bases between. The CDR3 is CASRGIAEESFF. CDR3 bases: TGTGCCAGCAGGGGGATCGCGGAGGAGTCTTTCTTT.

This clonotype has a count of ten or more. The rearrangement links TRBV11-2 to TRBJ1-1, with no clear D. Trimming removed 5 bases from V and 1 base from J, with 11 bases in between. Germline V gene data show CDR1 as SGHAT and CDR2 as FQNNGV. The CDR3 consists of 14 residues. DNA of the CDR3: TGTGCCAGCAGCCATATCCCCGAGAACACTGAAGCTTTCTTT. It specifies CASSHIPENTEAFF.

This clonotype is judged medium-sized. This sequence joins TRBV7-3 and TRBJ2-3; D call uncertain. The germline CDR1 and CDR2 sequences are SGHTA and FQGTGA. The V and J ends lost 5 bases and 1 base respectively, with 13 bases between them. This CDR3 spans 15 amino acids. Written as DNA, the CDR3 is TGTGCCAGCAGCCCCTGGGCGTCCGGCACAGATACGCAGTATTTT. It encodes CASSPWASGTDTQYF. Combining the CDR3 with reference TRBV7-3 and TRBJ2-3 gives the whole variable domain GAGVSQTPSNKVTEKGKYVELRCDPISGHTALYWYRQSLGQGPEFLIYFQGTGAADDSGLPNDRFFAVRPEGSVSTLKIQRTERGDSAVYLCASSPWASGTDTQYFGPGTRLTVL.

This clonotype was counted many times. The chain's CDR3 is CASSLEVLDEQYF. Written as DNA, the CDR3 is TGTGCCAGCAGCTTAGAGGTCCTGGACGAGCAGTACTTC. The V gene is TRBV11-1, the J gene TRBJ2-7; D gene ambiguous. Germline V gives CDR1 SGHAT, CDR2 FQDESV (reference sequence). Trimming removed 1 base from V and 5 bases from J, with 9 bases in between. The CDR3 contains 13 residues.

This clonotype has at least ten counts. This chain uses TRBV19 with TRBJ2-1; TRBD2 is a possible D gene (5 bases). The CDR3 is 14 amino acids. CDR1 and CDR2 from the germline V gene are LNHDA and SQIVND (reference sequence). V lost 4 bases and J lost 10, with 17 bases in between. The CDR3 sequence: CASSTRGSSVEQFF. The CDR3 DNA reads TGTGCCAGTAGTACCCGTGGGAGTAGCGTGGAGCAGTTCTTC.

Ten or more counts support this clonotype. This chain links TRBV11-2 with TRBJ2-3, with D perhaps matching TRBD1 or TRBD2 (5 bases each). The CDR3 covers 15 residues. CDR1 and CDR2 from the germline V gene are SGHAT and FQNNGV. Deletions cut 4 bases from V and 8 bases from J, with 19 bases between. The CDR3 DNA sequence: TGTGCCAGCAGCTCCCGGGACCGGGCATCACGTACGCAGTATTTT. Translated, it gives CASSSRDRASRTQYF.

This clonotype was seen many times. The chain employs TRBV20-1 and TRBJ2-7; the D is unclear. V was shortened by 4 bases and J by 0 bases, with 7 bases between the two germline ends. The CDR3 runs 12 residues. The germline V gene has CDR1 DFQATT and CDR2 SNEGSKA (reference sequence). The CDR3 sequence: CSATASSYEQYF. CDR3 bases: TGCAGTGCTACTGCGTCCTCCTACGAGCAGTACTTC.

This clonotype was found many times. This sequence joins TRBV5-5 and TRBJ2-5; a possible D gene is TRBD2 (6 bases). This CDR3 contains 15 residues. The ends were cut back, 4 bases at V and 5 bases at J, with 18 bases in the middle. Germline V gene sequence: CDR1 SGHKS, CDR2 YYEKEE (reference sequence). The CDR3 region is CASSPTGGMIETQYF. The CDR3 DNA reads TGTGCCAGCAGCCCAACCGGGGGAATGATTGAGACCCAGTACTTC.

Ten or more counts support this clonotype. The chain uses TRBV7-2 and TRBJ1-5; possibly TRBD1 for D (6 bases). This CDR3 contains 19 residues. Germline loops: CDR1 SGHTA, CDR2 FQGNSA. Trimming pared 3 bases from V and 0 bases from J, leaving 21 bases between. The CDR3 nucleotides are TGTGCCAGCAGCTTGGGGGGGTCGGGGGGCCCCAATAGCAATCAGCCCCAGCATTTT. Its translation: CASSLGGSGGPNSNQPQHF.

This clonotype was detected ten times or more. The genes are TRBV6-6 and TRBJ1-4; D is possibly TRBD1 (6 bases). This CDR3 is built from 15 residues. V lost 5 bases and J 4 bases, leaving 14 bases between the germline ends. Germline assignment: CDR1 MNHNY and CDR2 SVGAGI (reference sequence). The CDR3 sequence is CASSVRTADNEKLFF. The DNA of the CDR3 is TGTGCCAGCAGTGTACGGACAGCAGATAATGAAAAACTGTTTTTT.

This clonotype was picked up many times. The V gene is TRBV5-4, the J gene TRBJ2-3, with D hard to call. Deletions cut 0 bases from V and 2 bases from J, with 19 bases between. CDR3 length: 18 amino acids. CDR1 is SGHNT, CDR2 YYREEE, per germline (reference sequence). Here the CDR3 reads CASSLAATRVGNTDTQYF. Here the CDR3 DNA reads TGTGCCAGCAGCTTGGCCGCAACCCGCGTAGGCAACACAGATACGCAGTATTTT.

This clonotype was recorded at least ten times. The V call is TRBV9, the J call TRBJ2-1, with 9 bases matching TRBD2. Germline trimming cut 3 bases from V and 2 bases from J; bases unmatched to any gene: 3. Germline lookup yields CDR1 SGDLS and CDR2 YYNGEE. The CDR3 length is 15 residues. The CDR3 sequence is CASSGSGGPYNEQFF. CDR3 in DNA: TGTGCCAGCAGCGGGAGCGGGGGGCCCTACAATGAGCAGTTCTTC.

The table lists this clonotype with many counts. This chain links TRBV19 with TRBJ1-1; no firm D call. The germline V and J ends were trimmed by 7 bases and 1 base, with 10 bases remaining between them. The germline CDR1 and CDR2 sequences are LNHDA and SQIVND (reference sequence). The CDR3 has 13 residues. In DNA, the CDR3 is TGTGCCAGTACCCGGACGGGGAACACTGAAGCTTTCTTT. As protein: CASTRTGNTEAFF.

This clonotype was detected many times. DNA of the CDR3: TGCAGTGCTAGAGATACGACTAGCGGGACCCTAGATACGCAGTATTTT. Translating it yields CSARDTTSGTLDTQYF. The chain carries TRBV20-1 and TRBJ2-3; 11 bases are a match to TRBD2. V was pared by 0 bases and J by 5 bases, with 7 bases of the junction left unmatched. CDR1 and CDR2 from the germline V gene are DFQATT and SNEGSKA (reference sequence). CDR3 length equals 16 residues.

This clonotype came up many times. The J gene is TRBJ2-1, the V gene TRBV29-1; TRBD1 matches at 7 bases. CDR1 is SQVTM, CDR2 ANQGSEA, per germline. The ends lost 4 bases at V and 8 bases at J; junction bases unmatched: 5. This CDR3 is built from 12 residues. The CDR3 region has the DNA TGCAGCGTTGTACGGGACAGTGATGAGCAGTTCTTC. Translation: CSVVRDSDEQFF.

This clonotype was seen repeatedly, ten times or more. CDR3 bases: TGTGCCAGCAGTTTTGGACAGGGCGGCTATGGCTACACCTTC. Protein sequence: CASSFGQGGYGYTF. V and J are TRBV12-3 or TRBV12-4 and TRBJ1-2; TRBD1 matches at 8 bases. The CDR3 is 14 residues long. With V trimmed by 3 bases and J by 4 bases, 4 bases remained unmatched.

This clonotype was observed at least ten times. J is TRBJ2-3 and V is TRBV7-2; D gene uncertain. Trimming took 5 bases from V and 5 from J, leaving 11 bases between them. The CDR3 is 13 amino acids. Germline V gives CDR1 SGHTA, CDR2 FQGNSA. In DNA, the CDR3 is TGTGCCAGCAGCCTCGGTAGGCAAGATACGCAGTATTTT. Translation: CASSLGRQDTQYF.

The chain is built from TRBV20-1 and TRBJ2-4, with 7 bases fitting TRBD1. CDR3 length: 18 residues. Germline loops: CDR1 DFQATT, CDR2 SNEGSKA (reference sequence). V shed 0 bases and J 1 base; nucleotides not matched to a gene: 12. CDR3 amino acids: CSARELPPTGTAKNIQYF. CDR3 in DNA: TGCAGTGCTAGAGAACTCCCCCCGACAGGGACGGCCAAAAACATTCAGTACTTC.

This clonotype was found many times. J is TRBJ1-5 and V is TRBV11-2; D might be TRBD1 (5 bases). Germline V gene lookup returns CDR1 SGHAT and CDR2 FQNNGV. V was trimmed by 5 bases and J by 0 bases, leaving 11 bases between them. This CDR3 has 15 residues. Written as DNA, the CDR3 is TGTGCCAGCAGCCCGGCAGGGTATAGCAATCAGCCCCAGCATTTT. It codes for CASSPAGYSNQPQHF.

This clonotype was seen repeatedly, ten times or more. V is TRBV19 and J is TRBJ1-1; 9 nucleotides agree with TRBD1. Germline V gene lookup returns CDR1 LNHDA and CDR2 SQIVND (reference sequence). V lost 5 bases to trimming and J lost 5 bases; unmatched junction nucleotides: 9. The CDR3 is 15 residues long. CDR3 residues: CASSAPGQGRTEAFF. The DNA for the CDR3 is TGTGCCAGTAGTGCCCCGGGACAGGGTAGGACTGAAGCTTTCTTT. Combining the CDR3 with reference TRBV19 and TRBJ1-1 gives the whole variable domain DGGITQSPKYLFRKEGQNVTLSCEQNLNHDAMYWYRQDPGQGLRLIYYSQIVNDFQKGDIAEGYSVSREKKESFPLTVTSAQKNPTAFYLCASSAPGQGRTEAFFGQGTRLTVV.

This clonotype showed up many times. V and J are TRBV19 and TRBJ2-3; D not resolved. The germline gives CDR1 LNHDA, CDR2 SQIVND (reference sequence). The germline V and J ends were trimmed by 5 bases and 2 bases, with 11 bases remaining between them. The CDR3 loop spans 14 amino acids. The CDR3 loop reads CASSPGFSTDTQYF. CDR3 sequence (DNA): TGTGCCAGTAGTCCCGGATTTTCCACAGATACGCAGTATTTT.

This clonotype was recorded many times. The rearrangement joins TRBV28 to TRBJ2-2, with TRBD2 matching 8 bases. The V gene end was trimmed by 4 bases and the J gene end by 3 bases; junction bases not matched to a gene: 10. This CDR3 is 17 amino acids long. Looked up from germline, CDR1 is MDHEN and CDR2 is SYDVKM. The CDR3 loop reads CASSSPTSVVDTGELFF. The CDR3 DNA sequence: TGTGCCAGCAGTTCCCCGACTAGCGTAGTCGACACCGGGGAGCTGTTTTTT. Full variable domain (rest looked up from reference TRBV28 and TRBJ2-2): DVKVTQSSRYLVKRTGEKVFLECVQDMDHENMFWYRQDPGLGLRLIYFSYDVKMKEKGDIPEGYSVSREKKERFSLILESASTNQTSMYLCASSSPTSVVDTGELFFGEGSRLTVL.

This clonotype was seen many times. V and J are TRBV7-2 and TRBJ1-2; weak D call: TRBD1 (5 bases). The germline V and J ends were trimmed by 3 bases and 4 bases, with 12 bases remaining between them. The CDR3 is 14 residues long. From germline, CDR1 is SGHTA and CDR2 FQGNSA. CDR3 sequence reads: CASSLEGISYGYTF. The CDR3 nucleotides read TGTGCCAGCAGCTTGGAGGGGATTTCCTATGGCTACACCTTC. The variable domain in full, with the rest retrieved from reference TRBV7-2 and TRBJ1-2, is GAGVSQSPSNKVTEKGKDVELRCDPISGHTALYWYRQSLGQGLEFLIYFQGNSAPDKSGLPSDRFSAERTGGSVSTLTIQRTQQEDSAVYLCASSLEGISYGYTFGSGTRLTVV.

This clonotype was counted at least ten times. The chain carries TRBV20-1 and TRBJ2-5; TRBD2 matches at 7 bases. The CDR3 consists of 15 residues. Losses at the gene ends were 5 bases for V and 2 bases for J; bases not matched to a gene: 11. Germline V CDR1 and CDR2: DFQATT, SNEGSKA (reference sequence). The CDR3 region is CSARSAGDVQETQYF. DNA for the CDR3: TGCAGTGCTCGGTCGGCGGGAGATGTACAAGAGACCCAGTACTTC.

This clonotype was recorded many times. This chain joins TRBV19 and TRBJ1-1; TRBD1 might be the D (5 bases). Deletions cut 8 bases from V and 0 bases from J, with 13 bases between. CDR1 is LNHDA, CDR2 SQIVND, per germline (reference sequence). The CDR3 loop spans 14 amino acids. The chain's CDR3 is CASFGGAVNTEAFF. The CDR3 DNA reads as TGTGCCAGTTTCGGCGGGGCAGTGAACACTGAAGCTTTCTTT.

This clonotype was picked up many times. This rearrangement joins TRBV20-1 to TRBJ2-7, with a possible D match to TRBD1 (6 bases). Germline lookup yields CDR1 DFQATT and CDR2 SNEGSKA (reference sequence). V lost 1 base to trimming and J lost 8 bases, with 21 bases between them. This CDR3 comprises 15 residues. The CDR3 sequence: CSARGRQATGMKQYF. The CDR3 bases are TGCAGTGCTAGAGGAAGACAGGCGACTGGGATGAAGCAGTACTTC.